The following is a T cell receptor (beta chain) sequence with its context. The antigen remains undetermined. The data were obtained in a study of cytotoxic CD8 clonotypes in ibrutinib-treated CLL. At the level of the study: Of the patients, about a dozen were relapsed/refractory, 15 treatment-naive and approximately 18 IGHV unmutated.

Study-level results: Elevated clonality accompanied ibrutinib response, with a return toward baseline values at progression. Private clonotypes, not public ones, expanded at ibrutinib response.

Per germline, CDR1 KGHSH and CDR2 LQKENI. The V gene end was trimmed by 4 bases and the J gene end by 5 bases; junction bases not matched to a gene: 18. This CDR3 has 18 amino acids. The table came from immunoSEQ multiplex PCR; TCRdb's copy has only in-frame clones and leaves some out. The sample consists of about 76,000 clones, about 86% of them appearing once. This TCR was recovered from a human donor with chronic lymphocytic leukemia. V is TRBV18 and J is TRBJ2-5, with TRBD2 matching 8 bases. Material: PBMCs, obtained before ibrutinib treatment. CDR3 loop: CASSLTIQFESGGETQYF. The CDR3 DNA reads TGTGCCAGCTCACTCACCATCCAGTTTGAGTCGGGAGGGGAGACCCAGTACTTC.